These 24 T cell receptor beta chains came from one sample sequenced in a study of blood T cell repertoires in COVID-19. TCRdb's copy holds only in-frame clones and misses some; the assay was immunoSEQ multiplex PCR. The repertoire holds about 190,000 clones, around 84% seen once, with approximately 19% in the top ten. The material sequenced was peripheral blood. These receptors were taken from a human donor in a cohort sampled during active COVID-19.

In DNA, the CDR3 is TGTGCCTGGAGTGTGGCGGGCCAAAGTGAAGCTTTCTTT. Translated: CAWSVAGQSEAFF. This chain links TRBV30 with TRBJ1-1; D is ambiguous. CDR3 length: 13 residues. The germline V gene has CDR1 GTSNPN and CDR2 SVGIG (reference sequence). Deletions cut 0 bases from V and 7 bases from J, with 12 bases between.

V is TRBV7-2 and J is TRBJ1-5; tentatively, D is TRBD1 (6 bases). The CDR3 consists of 15 residues. The V end lost 5 bases, the J end lost 6 bases, and 17 bases lay between the germline ends. The V gene's germline CDR1 is SGHTA and CDR2 FQGNSA. CDR3 coding DNA: TGTGCCAGCAGCATCACAGGGAATGACGGTCAGCCCCAGCATTTT. Amino acids: CASSITGNDGQPQHF.

The rearrangement uses TRBV3-1 (or the pseudogene TRBV3-2) and TRBJ1-2; 8 nucleotides line up with TRBD1. Unmatched junction bases numbered 7, after V lost 0 bases and J lost 4 bases. Germline loops: CDR1 LGHDT, CDR2 YNNKEL (reference sequence). The CDR3 length is 16 residues. The DNA for the CDR3 is TGTGCCAGCAGCCAAGAAGGTCACAGGGGGTTCTATGGCTACACCTTC. The encoded protein is CASSQEGHRGFYGYTF.

The gene calls are TRBV5-1 and TRBJ1-1; tentatively, D is TRBD1 (5 bases). CDR1 SGHRS and CDR2 YFSETQ come from the germline V gene. V lost 3 bases, J lost 1 base, and 13 bases lay in between. The CDR3 spans 15 residues. CDR3 DNA: TGCGCCAGCAGCTCAATCCTCCAGGGGAACACTGAAGCTTTCTTT. Encoded protein: CASSSILQGNTEAFF.

This clone was seen just once. The chain recombines TRBV2 with TRBJ2-5; 13 bases are shared with TRBD2. Trimming removed 7 bases from V and 4 bases from J; junction bases left unmatched: 9. CDR3 size: 16 residues. Per the germline V gene, CDR1 is SNHLY and CDR2 is FYNNEI. CDR3 region: CASTPLAGGPLETQYF. The CDR3 DNA follows: TGTGCCAGCACCCCACTAGCGGGGGGGCCGTTAGAGACCCAGTACTTC.

The genes are TRBV9 and TRBJ2-3; D gene unclear. CDR3 size: 12 residues. Germline V lookup: CDR1 SGDLS, CDR2 YYNGEE. With 3 bases removed from V and 3 bases from J, the gap between germline ends came to 5 bases. DNA for the CDR3: TGTGCCAGCAGCGCAAATACAGATACGCAGTATTTT. This encodes CASSANTDTQYF.

The V and J genes are TRBV25-1 and TRBJ2-7; D gene ambiguous. Trimming removed 8 bases from V and 2 bases from J, with 4 bases in between. This CDR3 contains 10 residues. The germline gives CDR1 MGHDK, CDR2 SYGVNS. The chain's CDR3 is CASGTYEQYF. CDR3 coding DNA: TGTGCCAGCGGCACCTACGAGCAGTACTTC.

The V call is TRBV11-2, the J call TRBJ2-1; 10 bases are a match to TRBD1. Germline V gives CDR1 SGHAT, CDR2 FQNNGV. The CDR3 is 15 amino acids. J lost 7 bases, V lost 5 bases, and 8 bases had no gene match. CDR3 region: CASSPRTGGGNEQFF. DNA for the CDR3: TGTGCCAGCAGCCCCAGGACAGGGGGAGGGAATGAGCAGTTCTTC. Supplemented by reference TRBV11-2 and TRBJ2-1, the full variable domain reads EAGVAQSPRYKIIEKRQSVAFWCNPISGHATLYWYQQILGQGPKLLIQFQNNGVVDDSQLPKDRFSAERLKGVDSTLKIQPAKLEDSAVYLCASSPRTGGGNEQFFGPGTRLTVL.

The chain recombines TRBV19 with TRBJ1-4, with D unresolved. Germline V gene data show CDR1 as LNHDA and CDR2 as SQIVND (reference sequence). The CDR3 sequence is 16 residues long. Between the trimmed V and J ends, which lost 3 bases and 7 bases, there was a span of 18 bases. CDR3 DNA sequence: TGTGCCAGTAGTATTACTCGCTCCGGGTCTGGTGAAAAACTGTTTTTT. Encoded protein: CASSITRSGSGEKLFF.

The table lists this clone with many counts. J is TRBJ2-3 and V is TRBV5-1; a weak D match, TRBD1 (5 bases). Germline lookup yields CDR1 SGHRS and CDR2 YFSETQ. CDR3 length equals 12 residues. The germline V and J ends were trimmed by 5 bases and 2 bases, with 6 bases remaining between them. The CDR3 DNA sequence: TGCGCCAGCAGGGGGCTCACAGATACGCAGTATTTT. This translates into CASRGLTDTQYF.

This chain connects TRBV19 to TRBJ2-3; TRBD1 matches at 12 bases. V was pared by 7 bases and J by 0 bases, with 5 bases of the junction left unmatched. The CDR3 is 16 residues long. Per the germline V gene, CDR1 is LNHDA and CDR2 is SQIVND (reference sequence). CDR3 loop: CASIGDRGPSTDTQYF. DNA for the CDR3: TGTGCCAGTATCGGGGACAGGGGGCCAAGCACAGATACGCAGTATTTT.

The genes are TRBV19 and TRBJ2-1, with 7 bases matching TRBD2. This CDR3 is built from 17 residues. Germline V CDR1 and CDR2: LNHDA, SQIVND (reference sequence). Trimming at V came to 2 bases and at J to 2 bases, leaving 9 bases not matched to a gene. In nucleotides, the CDR3 is TGTGCCAGTAGTATATTTATTGGACTAGGACCCTACAATGAGCAGTTCTTC. Translation: CASSIFIGLGPYNEQFF.

The genes are TRBV6-6 and TRBJ1-5; 8 bases match TRBD1. Germline V CDR1 and CDR2: MNHNY, SVGAGI (reference sequence). The CDR3 contains 14 residues. The trim removed 7 bases at V and 2 bases at J, leaving 4 bases unmatched. The DNA for the CDR3 is TGTGCCAGCACATTACAGGGGGGCAATCAGCCCCAGCATTTT. Translation gives CASTLQGGNQPQHF.

The chain uses TRBV28 and TRBJ1-1; no definite D call. This CDR3 comprises 14 residues. In germline, CDR1 is MDHEN, CDR2 SYDVKM. The V gene lost 6 bases and the J gene lost 11 bases, with 22 bases spanning the gap. CDR3 DNA: TGTGCCAGCAGACCGGCAGGTGGGCAAAAAGAGGCTTTCTTT. Residues: CASRPAGGQKEAFF. The full variable domain, in which reference TRBV28 and TRBJ1-1 provide the parts outside the CDR3, is DVKVTQSSRYLVKRTGEKVFLECVQDMDHENMFWYRQDPGLGLRLIYFSYDVKMKEKGDIPEGYSVSREKKERFSLILESASTNQTSMYLCASRPAGGQKEAFFGQGTRLTVV.

V gene TRBV5-1 combines with J gene TRBJ1-1, with D unclear. This CDR3 comprises 13 residues. V lost 0 bases and J 3 bases, leaving 6 bases between the germline ends. Germline V lookup: CDR1 SGHRS, CDR2 YFSETQ. CDR3 nucleotide sequence: TGCGCCAGCAGCTTGGACGGTTACACTGAAGCTTTCTTT. This translates into CASSLDGYTEAFF.

This chain connects TRBV6-5 to TRBJ2-5; 8 nucleotides line up with TRBD2. There are 11 residues in the CDR3. CDR1 is MNHEY, CDR2 SVGAGI, per germline. Trimming cost V 8 bases and J 8 bases; bases outside gene matches: 4. The CDR3: CASHGGGTQYF. The CDR3 bases are TGTGCCAGCCACGGGGGGGGTACCCAGTACTTC.

The chain has TRBV7-9 and TRBJ2-2, with unresolved D. The CDR3 has 14 amino acids. V was pared by 5 bases and J by 8 bases, with 15 bases between. Looked up from germline, CDR1 is SEHNR and CDR2 is FQNEAQ (reference sequence). The CDR3 DNA reads as TGTGCCAGCAGCAAGAACCCGGGTAAAGGGGAGCTGTTTTTT. Residues: CASSKNPGKGELFF.

The rearrangement joins TRBV20-1 to TRBJ1-5, with TRBD1 as a possible D gene (5 bases). Trimming pared 3 bases from V and 7 bases from J, leaving 13 bases between. The CDR3 is 13 amino acids. In germline, CDR1 is DFQATT, CDR2 SNEGSKA (reference sequence). CDR3 sequence reads: CSASWGGGQPQHF. CDR3 DNA: TGCAGTGCTAGTTGGGGGGGAGGCCAGCCCCAGCATTTT.

The chain has TRBV7-3 and TRBJ2-5; TRBD1 is a possible D gene (5 bases). The germline V gene has CDR1 SGHTA and CDR2 FQGTGA. Between the trimmed V and J ends, which lost 2 bases and 5 bases, there was a span of 9 bases. The CDR3 extends over 13 amino acids. This CDR3 is CASSLGALETQYF. The CDR3 DNA reads as TGTGCCAGCAGCTTAGGGGCGCTGGAGACCCAGTACTTC.

This clone was detected once. This chain connects TRBV6-5 to TRBJ1-2, with a tentative D call TRBD1 (6 bases). This CDR3 region has 15 residues. The V end lost 8 bases, the J end lost 8 bases, and 24 bases lay between the germline ends. The germline V gene encodes CDR1 MNHEY and CDR2 SVGAGI. The CDR3 protein is CASGGSGSWSAGYTF. Here the CDR3 DNA reads TGTGCCAGCGGGGGCTCAGGGTCCTGGTCGGCGGGCTACACCTTC.

This clone was detected a few times. This chain links TRBV4-2 with TRBJ2-3; TRBD2 agrees at 11 bases. This CDR3 contains 16 residues. CDR1 is LGHNA and CDR2 is YNFKEQ in the germline V gene. V gave up 1 base and J gave up 1 base; unmatched junction bases: 1. CDR3 DNA: TGTGCCAGCAGCCAAGTACTAGCGGGAGGCACAGATACGCAGTATTTT. It codes for CASSQVLAGGTDTQYF.

This clone occurred a few times. The V and J genes are TRBV2 and TRBJ1-2, with D unresolved. Trimming took off 5 bases at V and 6 bases at J, with 19 bases between the two ends. Germline loops: CDR1 SNHLY, CDR2 FYNNEI. CDR3 size: 15 residues. CDR3 residues: CASSSTIRGMHGYTF. The CDR3 DNA is TGTGCCAGCAGTTCCACCATCCGGGGAATGCATGGCTACACCTTC. The entire variable domain, with the rest obtained from reference TRBV2 and TRBJ1-2, is as follows: EPEVTQTPSHQVTQMGQEVILRCVPISNHLYFYWYRQILGQKVEFLVSFYNNEISEKSEIFDDQFSVERPDGSNFTLKIRSTKLEDSAMYFCASSSTIRGMHGYTFGSGTRLTVV.

The rearrangement joins TRBV25-1 to TRBJ1-3, with D hard to call. V lost 2 bases to trimming and J lost 0 bases, with 5 bases between them. Germline lookup yields CDR1 MGHDK and CDR2 SYGVNS. The CDR3 runs 14 residues. CDR3 sequence: CASSEPGSGNTIYF. The CDR3 DNA sequence: TGTGCCAGCAGTGAACCAGGCTCTGGAAACACCATATATTTT.

The J gene is TRBJ2-7, the V gene TRBV6-5, with a weak D call TRBD1 (5 bases). CDR3 size: 14 residues. The ends were cut back, 4 bases at V and 9 bases at J, with 19 bases in the middle. The germline gives CDR1 MNHEY, CDR2 SVGAGI. The CDR3 loop is CASSSPRSGNGQYF. Here the CDR3 DNA reads TGTGCCAGCAGTTCACCCCGATCAGGGAACGGGCAGTACTTC.